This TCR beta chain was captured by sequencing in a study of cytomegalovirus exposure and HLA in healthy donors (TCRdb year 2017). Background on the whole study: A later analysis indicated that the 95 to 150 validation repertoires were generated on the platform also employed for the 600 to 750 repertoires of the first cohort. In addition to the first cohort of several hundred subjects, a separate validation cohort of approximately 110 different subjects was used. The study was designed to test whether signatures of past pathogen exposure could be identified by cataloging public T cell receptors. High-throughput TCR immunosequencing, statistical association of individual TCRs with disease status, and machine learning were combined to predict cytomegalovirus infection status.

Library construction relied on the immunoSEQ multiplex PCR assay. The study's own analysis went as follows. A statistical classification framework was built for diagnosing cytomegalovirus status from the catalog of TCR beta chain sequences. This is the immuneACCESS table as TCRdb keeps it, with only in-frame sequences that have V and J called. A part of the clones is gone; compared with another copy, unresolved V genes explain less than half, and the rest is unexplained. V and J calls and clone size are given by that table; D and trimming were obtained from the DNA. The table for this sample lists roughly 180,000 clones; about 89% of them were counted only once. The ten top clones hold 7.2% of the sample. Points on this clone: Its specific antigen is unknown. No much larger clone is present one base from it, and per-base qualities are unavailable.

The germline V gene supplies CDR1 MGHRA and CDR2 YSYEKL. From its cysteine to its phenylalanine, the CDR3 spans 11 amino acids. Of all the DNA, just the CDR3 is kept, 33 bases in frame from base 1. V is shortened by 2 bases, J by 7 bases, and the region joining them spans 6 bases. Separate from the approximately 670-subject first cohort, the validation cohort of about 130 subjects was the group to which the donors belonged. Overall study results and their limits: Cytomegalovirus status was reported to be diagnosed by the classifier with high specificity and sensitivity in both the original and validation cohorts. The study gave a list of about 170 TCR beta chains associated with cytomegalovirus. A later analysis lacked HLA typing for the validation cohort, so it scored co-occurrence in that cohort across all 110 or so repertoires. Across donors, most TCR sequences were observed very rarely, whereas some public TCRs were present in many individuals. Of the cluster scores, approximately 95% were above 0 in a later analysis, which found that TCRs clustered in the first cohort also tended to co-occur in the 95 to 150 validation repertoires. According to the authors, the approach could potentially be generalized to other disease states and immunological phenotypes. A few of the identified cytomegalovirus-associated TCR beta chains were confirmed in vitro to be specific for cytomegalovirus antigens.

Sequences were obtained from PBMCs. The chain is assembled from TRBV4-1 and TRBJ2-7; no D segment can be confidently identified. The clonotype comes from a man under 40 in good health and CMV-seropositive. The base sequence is TGCGCCAGCAGCCAAAATCGGGAGCAGTACTTC. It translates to CASSQNREQYF.